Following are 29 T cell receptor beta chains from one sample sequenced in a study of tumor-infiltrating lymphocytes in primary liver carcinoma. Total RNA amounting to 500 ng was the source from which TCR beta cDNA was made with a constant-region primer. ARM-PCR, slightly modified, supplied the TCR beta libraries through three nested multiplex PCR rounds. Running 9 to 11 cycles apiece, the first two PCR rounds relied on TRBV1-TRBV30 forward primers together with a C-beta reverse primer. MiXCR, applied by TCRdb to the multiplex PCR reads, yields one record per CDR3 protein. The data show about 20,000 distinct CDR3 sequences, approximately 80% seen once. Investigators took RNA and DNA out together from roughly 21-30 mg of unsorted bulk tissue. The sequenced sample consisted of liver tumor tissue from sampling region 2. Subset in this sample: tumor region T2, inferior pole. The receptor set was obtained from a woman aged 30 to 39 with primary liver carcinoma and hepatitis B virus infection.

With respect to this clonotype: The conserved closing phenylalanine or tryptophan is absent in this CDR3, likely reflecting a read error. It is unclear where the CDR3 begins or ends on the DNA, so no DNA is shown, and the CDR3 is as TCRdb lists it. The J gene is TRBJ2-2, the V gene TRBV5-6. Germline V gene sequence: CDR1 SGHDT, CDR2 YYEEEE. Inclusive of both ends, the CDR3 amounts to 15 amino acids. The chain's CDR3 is CASSLAPRVTREQFL.

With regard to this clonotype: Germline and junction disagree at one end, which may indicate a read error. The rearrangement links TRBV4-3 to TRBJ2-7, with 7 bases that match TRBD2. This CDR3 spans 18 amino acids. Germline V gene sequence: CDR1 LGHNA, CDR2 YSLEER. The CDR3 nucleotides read TGCGCCACCAGCCAAGCTGTGACGGGGGGTCAAATTAGCTACGGGCAGTACTTC. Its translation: CATSQAVTGGQISYGQYF.

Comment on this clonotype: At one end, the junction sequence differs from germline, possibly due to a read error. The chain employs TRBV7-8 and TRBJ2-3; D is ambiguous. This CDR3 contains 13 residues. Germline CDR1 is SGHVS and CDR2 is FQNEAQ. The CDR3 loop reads CASSSLISDTQYF. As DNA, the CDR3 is TGTGCCAGCAGCTCACTAATATCAGATACCCAGTATTTT. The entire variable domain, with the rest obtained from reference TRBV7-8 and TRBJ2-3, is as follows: GAGVSQSPRYKVAKRGQDVALRCDPISGHVSLFWYQQALGQGPEFLTYFQNEAQLDKSGLPSDRFFAERPEGSVSTLKIQRTQQEDSAVYLCASSSLISDTQYFGPGTRLTVL.

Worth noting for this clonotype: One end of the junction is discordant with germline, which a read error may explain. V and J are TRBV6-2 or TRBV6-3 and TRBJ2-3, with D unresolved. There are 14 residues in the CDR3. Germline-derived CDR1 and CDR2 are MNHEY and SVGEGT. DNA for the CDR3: TGTGCCAGCAGTTACTCAATCGCGCTGGGCAATATTCTTTTT. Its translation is CASSYSIALGNILF.

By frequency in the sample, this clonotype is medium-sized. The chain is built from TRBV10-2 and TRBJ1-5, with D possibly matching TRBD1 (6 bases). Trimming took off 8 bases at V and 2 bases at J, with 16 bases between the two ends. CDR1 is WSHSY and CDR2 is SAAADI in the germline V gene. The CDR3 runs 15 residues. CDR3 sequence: CASGRGMGGNQPQHF. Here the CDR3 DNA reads TGCGCCAGCGGCAGGGGAATGGGAGGCAATCAGCCCCAGCATTTT.

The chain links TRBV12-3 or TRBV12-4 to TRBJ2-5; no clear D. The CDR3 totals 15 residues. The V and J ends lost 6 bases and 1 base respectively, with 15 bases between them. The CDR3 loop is CASSRTTGPQETQYF. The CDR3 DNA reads TGTGCCAGCAGCCGGACGACGGGCCCCCAAGAGACCCAGTACTTC.

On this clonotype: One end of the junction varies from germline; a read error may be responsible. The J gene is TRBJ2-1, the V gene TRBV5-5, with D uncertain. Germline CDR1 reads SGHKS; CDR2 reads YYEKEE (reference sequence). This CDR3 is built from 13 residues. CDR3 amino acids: CASSLRLINEHFF. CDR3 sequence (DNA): TGTGCTAGCAGCTTAAGGTTGATTAATGAGCACTTCTTC.

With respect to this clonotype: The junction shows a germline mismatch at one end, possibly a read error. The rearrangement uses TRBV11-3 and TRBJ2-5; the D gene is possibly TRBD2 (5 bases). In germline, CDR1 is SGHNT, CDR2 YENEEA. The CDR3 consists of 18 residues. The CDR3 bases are TGCGTCAGCGGCCCTAGTTCACTAGTGGGAGTCAACGGAGAGACCCAATACTTC. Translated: CVSGPSSLVGVNGETQYF.

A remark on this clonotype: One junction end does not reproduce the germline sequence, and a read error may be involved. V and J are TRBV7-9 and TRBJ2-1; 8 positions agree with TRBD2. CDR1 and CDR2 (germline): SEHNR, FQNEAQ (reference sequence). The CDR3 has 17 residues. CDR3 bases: TGTACCAGCAGCTTAGTTTTTGGCGGGAGGTCCTACAATGAGCAGTTCTTC. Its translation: CTSSLVFGGRSYNEQFF.

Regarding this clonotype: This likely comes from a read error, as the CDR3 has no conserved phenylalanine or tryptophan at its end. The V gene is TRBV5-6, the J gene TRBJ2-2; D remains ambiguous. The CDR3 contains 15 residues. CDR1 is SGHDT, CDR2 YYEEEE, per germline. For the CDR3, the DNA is TGTGCGAGTAGCTTGGCACCCAGAGTCTCCGGGGAGCTGTTTTTG. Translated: CASSLAPRVSGELFL.

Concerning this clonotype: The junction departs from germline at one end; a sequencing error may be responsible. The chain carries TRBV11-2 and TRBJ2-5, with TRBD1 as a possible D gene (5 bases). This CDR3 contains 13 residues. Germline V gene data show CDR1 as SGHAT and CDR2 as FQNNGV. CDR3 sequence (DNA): TGTGCCAGCAGCCATAGACAGATAGATACCCAGTGCTTC. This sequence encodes CASSHRQIDTQCF.

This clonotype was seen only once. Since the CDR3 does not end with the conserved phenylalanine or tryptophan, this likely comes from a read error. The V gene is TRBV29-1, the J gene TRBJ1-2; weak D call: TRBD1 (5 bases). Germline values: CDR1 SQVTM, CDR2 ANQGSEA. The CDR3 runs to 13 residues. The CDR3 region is CSVDMDTSYGYTS. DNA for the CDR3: TGCAGCGTTGATATGGACACGTCCTATGGTTACACCTCC.

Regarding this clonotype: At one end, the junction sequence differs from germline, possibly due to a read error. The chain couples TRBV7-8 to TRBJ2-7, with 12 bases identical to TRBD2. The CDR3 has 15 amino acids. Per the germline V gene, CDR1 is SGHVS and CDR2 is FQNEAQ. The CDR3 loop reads CACSRTSGANYEQYF. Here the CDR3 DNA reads TGTGCCTGCAGTAGGACTAGCGGGGCCAACTACGAGCAGTATTTC.

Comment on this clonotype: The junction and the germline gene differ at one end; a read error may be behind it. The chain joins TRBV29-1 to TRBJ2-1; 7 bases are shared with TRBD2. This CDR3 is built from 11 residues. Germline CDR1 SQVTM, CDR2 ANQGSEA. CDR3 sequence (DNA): TGCAGCGTCGTGGGGTGGGAGGGCCGAACGTTC. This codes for CSVVGWEGRTF.

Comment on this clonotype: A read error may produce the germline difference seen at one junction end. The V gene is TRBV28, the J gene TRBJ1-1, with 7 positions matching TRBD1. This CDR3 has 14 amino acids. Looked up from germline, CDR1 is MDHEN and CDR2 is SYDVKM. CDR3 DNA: TGTGCCAGCAGTTTATTACAGGGGAACACTGAAGTTTCCTTT. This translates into CASSLLQGNTEVSF.

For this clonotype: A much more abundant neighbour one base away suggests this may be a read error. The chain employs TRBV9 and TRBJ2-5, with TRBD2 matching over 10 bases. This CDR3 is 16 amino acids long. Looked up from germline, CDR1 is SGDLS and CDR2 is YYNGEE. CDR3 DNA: TGTGACAGCAGCGGGAGGGCTAGCGGAAACCAAGAGACCCAGTACTTC. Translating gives CDSSGRASGNQETQYF.

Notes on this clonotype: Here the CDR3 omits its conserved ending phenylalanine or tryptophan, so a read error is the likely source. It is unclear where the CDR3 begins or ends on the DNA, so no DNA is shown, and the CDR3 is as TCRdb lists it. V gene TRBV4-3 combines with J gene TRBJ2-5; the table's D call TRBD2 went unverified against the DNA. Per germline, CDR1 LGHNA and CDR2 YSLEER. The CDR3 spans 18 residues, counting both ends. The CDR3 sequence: CASSQDPWGSGTVETQYL.

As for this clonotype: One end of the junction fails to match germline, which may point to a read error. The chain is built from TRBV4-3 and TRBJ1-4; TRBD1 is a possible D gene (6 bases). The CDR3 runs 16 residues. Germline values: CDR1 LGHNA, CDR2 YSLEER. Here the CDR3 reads CASSQAQGRGGERLFF. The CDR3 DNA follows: TGCGCCAGCAGCCAAGCACAGGGCCGGGGGGGAGAAAGACTGTTTTTT.

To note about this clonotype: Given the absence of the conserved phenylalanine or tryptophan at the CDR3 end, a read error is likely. CDR3 DNA: TGTGCCAACAGTCCGTCGGGACACCCGATGCCGTTCGAGCAGTACCTC. Encoded protein: CANSPSGHPMPFEQYL. The chain carries TRBV28 and TRBJ2-7, with D possibly being TRBD1 (6 bases). The CDR3 has 16 amino acids. Germline values: CDR1 MDHEN, CDR2 SYDVKM.

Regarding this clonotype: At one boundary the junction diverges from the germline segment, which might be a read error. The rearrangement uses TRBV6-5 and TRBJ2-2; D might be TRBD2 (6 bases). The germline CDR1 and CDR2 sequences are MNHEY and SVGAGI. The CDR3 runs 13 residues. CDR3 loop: CASRRGRTGELVF. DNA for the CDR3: TGTGCCAGCAGGCGGGGACGGACCGGAGAGCTGGTTTTT.

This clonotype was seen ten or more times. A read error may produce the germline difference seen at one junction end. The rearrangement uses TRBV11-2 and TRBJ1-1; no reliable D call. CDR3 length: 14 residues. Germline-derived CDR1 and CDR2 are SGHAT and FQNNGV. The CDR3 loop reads CASRYTVGRAETFF. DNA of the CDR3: TGTGCCAGTAGATATACAGTGGGGAGGGCTGAAACTTTCTTT.

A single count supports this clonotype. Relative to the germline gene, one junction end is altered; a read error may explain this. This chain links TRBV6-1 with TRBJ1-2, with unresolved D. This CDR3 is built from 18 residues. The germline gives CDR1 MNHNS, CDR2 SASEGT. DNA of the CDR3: TGTGCCAGCAGTGAAAGGTTCCTGGTCCTTATATCTAACTATGACTACACCTTC. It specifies CASSERFLVLISNYDYTF.

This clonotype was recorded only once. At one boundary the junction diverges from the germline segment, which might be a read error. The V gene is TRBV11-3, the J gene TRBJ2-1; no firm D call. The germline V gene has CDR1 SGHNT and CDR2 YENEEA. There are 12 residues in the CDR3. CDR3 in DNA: TGTGTCAGCCCCCTGTCATGTGTCGAGCAGTTCTTC. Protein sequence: CVSPLSCVEQFF. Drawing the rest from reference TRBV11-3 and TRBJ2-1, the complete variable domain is EAGVVQSPRYKIIEKKQPVAFWCNPISGHNTLYWYLQNLGQGPELLIRYENEEAVDDSQLPKDRFSAERLKGVDSTLKIQPAELGDSAVYLCVSPLSCVEQFFGPGTRLTVL.

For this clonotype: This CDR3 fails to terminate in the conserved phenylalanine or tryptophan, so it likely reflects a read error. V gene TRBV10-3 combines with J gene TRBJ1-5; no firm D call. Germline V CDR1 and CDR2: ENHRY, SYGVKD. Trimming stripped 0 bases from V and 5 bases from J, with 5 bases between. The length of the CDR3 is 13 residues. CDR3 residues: CAISESGYQPQHS. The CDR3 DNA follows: TGTGCCATCAGTGAGTCTGGCTATCAGCCCCAGCATTCT.

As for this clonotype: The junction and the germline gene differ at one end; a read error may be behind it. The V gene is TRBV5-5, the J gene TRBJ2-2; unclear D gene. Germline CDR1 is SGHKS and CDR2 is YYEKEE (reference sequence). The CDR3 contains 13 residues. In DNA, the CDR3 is TGTGCCGGCAGCGCCACTACTACCGGGGAGCTGTTTTTT. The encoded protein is CAGSATTTGELFF.

The CDR3 DNA follows: TGTGCCAGCGGGCGCTCTGGAAACACCATATATTTT. Translated: CASGRSGNTIYF. The chain carries TRBV12-3 or TRBV12-4 and TRBJ1-3; D remains ambiguous. This CDR3 comprises 12 residues. Trimming shortened V by 8 bases and J by 0 bases, and 5 bases separated the two germline ends.

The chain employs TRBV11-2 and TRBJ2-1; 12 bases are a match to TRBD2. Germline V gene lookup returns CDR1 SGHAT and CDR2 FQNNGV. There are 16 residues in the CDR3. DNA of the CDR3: TGTGACTGCAGCACCTCTCTAGCGGGAGGGTACAATGAGCAGTTCTTC. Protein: CDCSTSLAGGYNEQFF. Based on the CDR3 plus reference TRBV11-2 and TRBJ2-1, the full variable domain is EAGVAQSPRYKIIEKRQSVAFWCNPISGHATLYWYQQILGQGPKLLIQFQNNGVVDDSQLPKDRFSAERLKGVDSTLKIQPAKLEDSAVYLCDCSTSLAGGYNEQFFGPGTRLTVL.

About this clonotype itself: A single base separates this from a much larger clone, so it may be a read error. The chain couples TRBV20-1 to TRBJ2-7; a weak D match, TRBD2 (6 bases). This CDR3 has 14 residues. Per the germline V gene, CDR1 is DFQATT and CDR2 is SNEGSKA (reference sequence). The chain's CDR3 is CSPRMTNGGYEQYF. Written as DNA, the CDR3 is TGCAGCCCAAGAATGACTAACGGGGGCTACGAGCAGTACTTC.

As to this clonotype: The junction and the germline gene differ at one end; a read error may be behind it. The CDR3 nucleotides read TGCGACAGCAGTTTTAACAGCGCTGATACGCAGTACTTT. It is translated as CDSSFNSADTQYF. The chain joins TRBV28 to TRBJ2-3; TRBD1 is a possible D gene (5 bases). This CDR3 has 13 amino acids. The germline V gene has CDR1 MDHEN and CDR2 SYDVKM.